This T cell receptor (beta chain) was recovered during a study of cytomegalovirus exposure and HLA in healthy donors (dated by TCRdb to 2016 to 2017). For the study in its entirety: According to an earlier analysis of around 600 of the donors, about 180 million T cells yielded over 90 million unique TCR beta sequences and around 300 Gb of sequence data. Around 320 gigabases of sequencing data and tens of millions of unique TCR sequences were included in an early release covering over 600 HLA-typed donors. Of the 350 to 450 genotyped donors, 81% were placed in the genetic ancestry cluster associated with self-reported Caucasian donors. The study aimed to test whether cataloging public T cell receptors could reveal signatures of past pathogen exposure. Using immunosequencing, the study profiled T cell repertoires from around 670 subjects and related those repertoires to cytomegalovirus serostatus. A separate validation cohort of more than 100 different subjects was used in addition to the roughly 720-subject first cohort. The study combined high-throughput TCR immunosequencing, statistical association of individual TCRs with disease status, and machine learning to predict cytomegalovirus infection status. A later analysis re-analyzed previously published TCR beta repertoires from roughly 630 donors and added high-resolution HLA genotyping to study TCR occurrence patterns. The later analysis used no new phenotypic data to find candidate immune exposures, relying instead on TCR beta sequences and their occurrence across donors. To decide whether each TCR beta V gene segment behaved as functional or pseudogenic, an earlier analysis of some 600 of the donors relied on high-throughput TCR beta sequencing. Donor age, sex, ethnicity and CMV serostatus were compiled alongside the repertoire data. In a later genetic analysis, genome-wide SNP genotypes for about three fifths of the roughly 670 donors were used, and that subset was treated as a discovery cohort. All discovery cohort repertoires had been generated using a single sequencing platform. HLA typing covered class I and class II loci at four-digit resolution. Typing coverage differed by locus: A, B, C, DRB1 and DQB1 were typed in roughly 629-640 donors, DQA1 in 522, DPA1 in 600 to 610, and DPB1 in approximately 450. Four or five DR-DQ haplotypes were handled as single units for association and clustering, since linkage in the cohort was strong. Across about 370 genotyped donors of the cohort, an average of roughly 230,000 unique TCR beta nucleotide sequences per donor were sequenced, and about a sixth of those sequences were non-productive.

Note on this clone: The target of this receptor is not known. It has no much larger one-base neighbor in the sample; base qualities were not kept.

Libraries were prepared through the immunoSEQ multiplex PCR assay. For the multiplex PCR, a mixture combining 60 forward primers for TCR Vbeta segments and 13 reverse primers for TCR Jbeta segments was used. Amplification of the CDR3 region of rearranged TCR beta genes was performed with a multiplex PCR assay on genomic DNA. The amplified TCR beta libraries were sequenced on the Illumina HiSeq System as 87-base-pair reads. From the authors' description of their analysis: A later analysis counted some 80 million unique TCR beta chains across the 500 to 850 repertoires, and 10 million to 11 million of these chains were shared by at least two donors. A nearest-neighbor algorithm error-corrected the raw reads and collapsed the reads into unique sequences, merging closely related sequences to remove PCR and sequencing errors. V, D and J gene segments were assigned by aligning CDR3 sequences to IMGT reference sequences. For a sequence to be retained, at least a six-nucleotide match to both a V gene segment and a J gene segment was required. A rearrangement counted as productive if the CDR3 had no stop codons and remained in frame with V and J, and every other rearrangement counted as non-productive. CDR3 was defined according to IMGT convention as the region running from the second conserved V-encoded cysteine to the conserved J-encoded phenylalanine. The earlier analysis of approximately 500 of the donors excluded sequences that lacked an unambiguous match to a single V gene segment. An earlier analysis of about 590 of the donors classified V segments as functional when productive rearrangements were above 56.7% and as segregating when the standard deviation between donors was above 5%. A statistical classification framework was developed to diagnose cytomegalovirus status using the catalog of TCR beta chain sequences. A later analysis assigned V and J genes by comparing TCR nucleotide sequences with IMGT/GENE-DB human TR gene sequences. The TCRdist pipeline was used in a later analysis to assign CDR3 sequences and most-parsimonious VDJ recombination scenarios. In a later analysis, each TCR beta chain was defined by its CDR3 amino acid sequence together with its V-gene family, and reads without a unique V-gene family were excluded. To address suspected cross-contamination and a sequencing artifact, a later analysis removed 550 to 750 highly shared, low-generation-probability nucleotide sequences. For each public chain, a later analysis derived a clonal expansion index from normalized ranks of inferred template counts within each repertoire. In a later analysis, generation probabilities were computed using a VDJ recombination model fitted to out-of-frame rearrangements, and the results were checked against IGoR. In a later analysis, hypergeometric tests were used to score TCR-TCR, TCR-HLA and TCR-CMV co-occurrence, with a repertoire-size bias correction applied to TCR pairs. False discovery rates were estimated in a later analysis by permuting HLA or CMV assignments 20 times. In a later analysis, co-occurring TCRs were grouped using DBSCAN, with TCRdist sequence similarity added in when clustering inside HLA-allele-positive subsets. Repertoires with fewer than 30,000 or more than 120,000 public chains were left out of co-occurrence clustering, as were four to six repertoires with anomalous nucleotide sharing. TCRdb mirrors the immuneACCESS table, restricted to in-frame sequences. Some clones are absent from its copies; in checked studies, under half trace to an unresolved V gene, and the reason for the others is unknown. V, J and clone size are taken as reported in that table, and D and trimming were inferred from the DNA itself. For this sample there are 150,000 to 200,000 clones; 81% appear just once. Together, the top ten hold 1% to 1.5% of the sample.

The cohort was made up of roughly 670 healthy bone marrow donors. At the time of sampling, every cohort member was nominally healthy, though immune exposures that went unrecorded were likely present. The donor tested CMV seropositive, placing the donor among the 250 to 350 seropositive members of the cohort. A peripheral blood sample was collected from each donor, and TCR beta sequencing was performed on peripheral blood mononuclear cells. The Qiagen DNeasy Blood Extraction Kit was used to extract genomic DNA from the blood cell samples. Deletion took 4 bases off V and 5 bases off J, with a span of 21 bases between the germline ends. Inclusive of the bounding cysteine and phenylalanine, the CDR3 is 16 residues long. Here the CDR3 DNA is all that survives: 48 bases in frame from base 1. CDR1 is given as GTSNPN and CDR2 as SVGIG, both from the germline V gene (reference sequence). What the authors observed across the whole study: Some IMGT-functional V segments, including TRBV6-2 and TRBV6-3, could not be distinguished by the 87-base-pair reads and were therefore excluded. It was suggested by the authors that the approach could potentially be generalized to other disease states and immunological phenotypes. Sequencing depth was assumed to be roughly uniform across donors in the presence/absence analyses, though that assumption may not hold. An earlier analysis of approximately 540 of the donors showed that most TCR beta V segments appeared in productive rearrangements either about 87% or about 30% of the time, which broadly matched IMGT annotations. Because counts were too low, 15 or so rarely observed V segments, including chromosome 9 orphons, were excluded from the earlier analysis of 587 of the donors. In a later analysis, HLA-associated TCR beta chains were found to be more clonally expanded and to have lower generation probabilities than equally common non-associated chains. For the cohort, immune exposure information was limited to CMV serostatus. In a later analysis, the rate of TCR association differed among HLA loci, with DRB1 alleles having the most associated TCRs and HLA-C alleles having the fewest. The study listed 150 to 200 TCR beta chains as associated with cytomegalovirus. The classifier was reported to diagnose cytomegalovirus status with high specificity and sensitivity in both the original cohort and the validation cohort. In a later analysis, several top co-occurrence clusters were reported to appear linked to parvovirus B19, influenza, CMV and Epstein-Barr virus. According to a later analysis, most CMV-associated TCR beta chains appeared to be HLA-restricted, and the HLA associations seemed to be driven largely by CMV exposure. Linkage disequilibrium might explain the correlated functional status among segregating V segments, but an unknown experimental factor could not be ruled out. Strong co-occurrence of HLA alleles, especially DR and DQ, made assigning TCR associations to individual alleles difficult. An association between a missense DCLRE1C variant and V-gene and J-gene trimming of TCR beta chains was found in a later genetic analysis and replicated in an independent cohort. Across donors, most TCR sequences were observed very rarely, whereas some public TCRs were present in many individuals. A later analysis associated 16,951 TCR beta sequences with specific HLA alleles at a false discovery rate of 0.05. Compared with the roughly 700-donor mean, donors in an Asian-associated ancestry cluster had fewer N-insertions in productive TCRs, according to a later genetic analysis. A further reported finding was that TCR beta sequences accurately predicted the HLA-A and HLA-B alleles for most subjects in the first cohort. In this cohort, only TCR beta chains were sequenced, and detectable features were limited by the absence of alpha or paired-chain data. Because some donors lacked HLA typing at each locus, the association tests relied only on the typed subset. In vitro tests confirmed that a few of the cytomegalovirus-associated TCR beta chains recognize cytomegalovirus antigens. The sequencing pipeline was judged likely to have produced a cluster of highly shared sequence variants as a technical artifact.

The chain is assembled from TRBV30 and TRBJ2-1; matching of 5 bases hints at TRBD1 as the D gene. Material: PBMCs. The sequence derives from a man in his forties or fifties in good health and CMV-seropositive. Here the CDR3 is given as CAWTFNRILKNNEQFF. The nucleotides read TGTGCCTGGACCTTCAACAGGATTTTAAAGAACAATGAGCAGTTCTTC. Reference TRBV30 and TRBJ2-1 genes cover what lies past the CDR3, so the full variable domain is SQTIHQWPATLVQPVGSPLSLECTVEGTSNPNLYWYRQAAGRGLQLLFYSVGIGQISSEVPQNLSASRPQDRQFILSSKKLLLSDSGFYLCAWTFNRILKNNEQFFGPGTRLTVL.